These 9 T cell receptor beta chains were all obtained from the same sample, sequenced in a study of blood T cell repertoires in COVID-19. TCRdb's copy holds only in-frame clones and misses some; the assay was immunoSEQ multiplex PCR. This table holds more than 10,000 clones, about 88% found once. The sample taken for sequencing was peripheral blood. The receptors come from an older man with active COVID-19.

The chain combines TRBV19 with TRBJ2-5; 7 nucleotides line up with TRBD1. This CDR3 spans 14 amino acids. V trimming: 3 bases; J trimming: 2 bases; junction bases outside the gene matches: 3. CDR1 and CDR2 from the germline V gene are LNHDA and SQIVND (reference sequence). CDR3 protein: CASSMTGNQETQYF. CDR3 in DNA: TGTGCCAGTAGTATGACAGGGAATCAAGAGACCCAGTACTTC.

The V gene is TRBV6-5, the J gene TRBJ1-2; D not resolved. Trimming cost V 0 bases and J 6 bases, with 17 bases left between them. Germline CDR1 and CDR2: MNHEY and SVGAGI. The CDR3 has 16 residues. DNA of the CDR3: TGTGCCAGCAGTTACTCGATTCCCGTCCGGGGAGATGGCTACACCTTC. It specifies CASSYSIPVRGDGYTF.

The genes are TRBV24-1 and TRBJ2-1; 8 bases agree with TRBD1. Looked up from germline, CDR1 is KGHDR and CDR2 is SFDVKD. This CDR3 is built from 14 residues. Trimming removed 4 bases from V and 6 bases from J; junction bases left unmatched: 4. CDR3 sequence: CATSDATGGNEQFF. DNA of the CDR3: TGTGCCACCAGTGACGCCACAGGGGGCAATGAGCAGTTCTTC.

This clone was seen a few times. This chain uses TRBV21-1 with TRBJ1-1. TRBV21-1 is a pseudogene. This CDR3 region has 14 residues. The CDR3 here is CASSPRAGSTEAFF. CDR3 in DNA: TGTGCCAGCAGCCCGCGGGCCGGGAGCACTGAAGCTTTCTTT.

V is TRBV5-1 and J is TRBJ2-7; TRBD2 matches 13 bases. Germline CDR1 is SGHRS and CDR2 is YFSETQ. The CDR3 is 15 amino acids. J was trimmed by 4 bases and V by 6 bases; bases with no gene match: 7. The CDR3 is CASTSGLAGAYEQYF. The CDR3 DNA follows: TGCGCCAGCACTTCCGGACTAGCGGGAGCTTACGAGCAGTACTTC.

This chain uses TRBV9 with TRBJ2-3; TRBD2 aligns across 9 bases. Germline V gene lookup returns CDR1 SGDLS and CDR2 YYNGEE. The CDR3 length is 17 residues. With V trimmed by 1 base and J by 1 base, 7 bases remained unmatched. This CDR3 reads CASSVSGGGAGTDTQYF. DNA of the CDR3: TGTGCCAGCAGCGTATCTGGCGGGGGGGCCGGCACAGATACGCAGTATTTT.

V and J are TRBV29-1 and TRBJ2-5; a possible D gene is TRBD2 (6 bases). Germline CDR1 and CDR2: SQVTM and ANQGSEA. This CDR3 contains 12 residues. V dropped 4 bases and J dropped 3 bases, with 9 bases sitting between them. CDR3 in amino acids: CSVVAGKETQYF. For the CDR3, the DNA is TGCAGCGTTGTTGCGGGAAAAGAGACCCAGTACTTC.

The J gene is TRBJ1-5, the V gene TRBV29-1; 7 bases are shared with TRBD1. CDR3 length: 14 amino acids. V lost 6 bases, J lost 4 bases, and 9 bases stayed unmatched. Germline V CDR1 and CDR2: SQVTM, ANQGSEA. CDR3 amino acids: CSVAIGTANQPQHF. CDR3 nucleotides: TGCAGCGTCGCGATCGGGACAGCTAATCAGCCCCAGCATTTT.

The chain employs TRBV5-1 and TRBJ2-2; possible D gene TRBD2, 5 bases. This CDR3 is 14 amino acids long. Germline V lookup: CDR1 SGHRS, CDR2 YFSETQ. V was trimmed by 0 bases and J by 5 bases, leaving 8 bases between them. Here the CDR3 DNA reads TGCGCCAGCAGCTTGGCCGGGGATACCGGGGAGCTGTTTTTT. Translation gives CASSLAGDTGELFF. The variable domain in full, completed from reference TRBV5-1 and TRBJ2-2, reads KAGVTQTPRYLIKTRGQQVTLSCSPISGHRSVSWYQQTPGQGLQFLFEYFSETQRNKGNFPGRFSGRQFSNSRSEMNVSTLELGDSALYLCASSLAGDTGELFFGEGSRLTVL.